Given below is one T cell receptor beta chain in context. The antigen remains undetermined. The data were obtained in a study of OX40 agonist ivuxolimab in advanced cancers. Sequencing was performed with immunoSEQ multiplex PCR; in TCRdb, only in-frame clones are kept and a portion is missing. In the table there are over 25,000 clones, roughly 80% of which are singletons. Germline loops: CDR1 SQVTM, CDR2 ANQGSEA. V lost 1 base and J 2 bases, leaving 9 bases between the germline ends. There are 13 residues in the CDR3. Individuals having autoimmune disease history or systemic immunosuppression were not enrolled. Regarding the study as a whole: In the expanded peripheral T cells, antigen specificity was never determined. Within 6 weeks, CD4+ and CD8+ blood T cells expanded clonally at 0.1 to 3.0 mg/kg.

The chain employs TRBV29-1 and TRBJ2-7; D is possibly TRBD2 (6 bases). The source is an adult with an advanced solid tumor such as melanoma, head and neck, liver or kidney cancer. The source material was CD4+ or CD8+ T cells sorted from blood, sampled in a trial of the OX40 agonist ivuxolimab. CDR3 DNA: TGCAGCGTTGAAGCGGGACTCGCCTACGAGCAGTACTTC. Its translation: CSVEAGLAYEQYF.